Presented here are 3 T cell receptor beta chains from one specimen sequenced in a study of blood T cell repertoires in COVID-19. Sequencing used immunoSEQ multiplex PCR; TCRdb keeps in-frame clones, though not all of them. The profile shows about 20,000 clones, less than 95% of them singletons. Material for sequencing was peripheral blood. The receptor source for this set is a man between 65 and 85 years old with acute or convalescent COVID-19.

The chain carries TRBV6-2 or TRBV6-3 and TRBJ2-1, with 11 nucleotides matching TRBD2. The length of the CDR3 is 16 residues. V lost 5 bases to trimming and J lost 7 bases; unmatched junction nucleotides: 10. Germline loops: CDR1 MNHEY, CDR2 SVGEGT. The CDR3 protein is CASSKIAGGPSNEQFF. In nucleotides, the CDR3 is TGTGCCAGCAGTAAGATAGCGGGAGGGCCCTCAAATGAGCAGTTCTTC.

The V and J genes are TRBV27 and TRBJ2-1, with D tentatively TRBD1 (5 bases). Germline CDR1 MNHEY, CDR2 SMNVEV (reference sequence). Trimming took 6 bases from V and 6 from J, leaving 15 bases between them. The CDR3 sequence is 14 residues long. The chain's CDR3 is CASRWGAAPNEQFF. Written as DNA, the CDR3 is TGTGCCAGCAGATGGGGCGCGGCCCCCAATGAGCAGTTCTTC.

The J gene is TRBJ1-6, the V gene TRBV27; D not resolved. There are 16 residues in the CDR3. Germline values: CDR1 MNHEY, CDR2 SMNVEV (reference sequence). Trimming cost V 5 bases and J 0 bases, with 11 bases left between them. The CDR3 sequence is CASSDRVSSYNSPLHF. CDR3 nucleotides: TGTGCCAGCAGTGACCGGGTTAGCTCCTATAATTCACCCCTCCACTTT.